This T cell receptor beta chain was retrieved from a study of radiotherapy plus CTLA-4 blockade in lung cancer (dated by TCRdb to the late 2010s). Turning to the overall study: Objective responses occurred in 18% of enrolled patients, and around 29% achieved disease control. Paper-wide results and their limitations: TCR clones derived from tumors expanded in peripheral blood after treatment with radiotherapy and ipilimumab. Increased serum interferon-beta after radiation, together with early dynamic changes in blood T cell clones, were reported to be the strongest predictors of response.

As regards this clone: Its binding antigen is unknown. No base quality values were provided; no much bigger clone lies one nucleotide off. Additional DNA sequences in this sample encode the identical CDR3.

To prepare the library, the immunoSEQ multiplex PCR assay was applied. The immuneACCESS repertoire file appears here via TCRdb, limited to in-frame rearrangements. These files lack a portion of the clones; in checked studies, under half of the deficit traces to unresolved V genes, and the cause of the others is not known. This sample holds tens of thousands of clones; 86% were observed only once. Jointly, the top ten make up 2% to 2.5% of the sample. Including cysteine and phenylalanine, the CDR3 has 12 amino acids. This entry keeps only the CDR3 DNA: 36 bases, framed from base 1. In the germline V gene, CDR1 corresponds to MDHEN and CDR2 to SYDVKM. V and J lose 2 bases and 6 bases, and a span of 5 bases separates them. The study evaluated CTLA-4 blockade (ipilimumab) given together with focal radiation therapy in patients who had chemo-refractory metastatic non-small-cell lung cancer.

The V gene is TRBV28 and the J gene is TRBJ1-5, with the D gene not clear enough to name. The sample in question was peripheral blood, obtained from a patient treated with radiotherapy plus ipilimumab. This clonotype was obtained from a human donor with non-small cell lung cancer who had a partial response to radiotherapy plus ipilimumab. The DNA sequence reads TGTGCCAGCAGTTTAAGTAGTCAGCCCCAGCATTTT. Its coded protein is CASSLSSQPQHF.